Detailed here is one T cell receptor (beta chain). The record originates from a study of shared clonotypes between healthy human individuals. The donor population consisted of healthy HIV-negative adults with no recent acute infections or vaccinations. Data came from immunoSEQ multiplex PCR; TCRdb stores just in-frame clones and leaves some out. The sample lists some 2,500,000 clones; 93% were seen once. The specimen sequenced was naive CD4+ T cells from PBMCs. Subset in this sample: CD45RA+ positively selected. The receptor was isolated from a man aged 18 to 30 in good health. Some clones in this sample may be carry-over from other donors' samples.

The CDR3 protein is CASSQDRGSNTQYF. CDR3 DNA sequence: TGCGCCAGCAGCCAAGATAGGGGGAGTAATACGCAGTATTTT. The V call is TRBV4-3, the J call TRBJ2-3; D might be TRBD1 (6 bases). CDR3 length: 14 residues. Looked up from germline, CDR1 is LGHNA and CDR2 is YSLEER. V gave up 0 bases and J gave up 7 bases, with 11 bases separating them.